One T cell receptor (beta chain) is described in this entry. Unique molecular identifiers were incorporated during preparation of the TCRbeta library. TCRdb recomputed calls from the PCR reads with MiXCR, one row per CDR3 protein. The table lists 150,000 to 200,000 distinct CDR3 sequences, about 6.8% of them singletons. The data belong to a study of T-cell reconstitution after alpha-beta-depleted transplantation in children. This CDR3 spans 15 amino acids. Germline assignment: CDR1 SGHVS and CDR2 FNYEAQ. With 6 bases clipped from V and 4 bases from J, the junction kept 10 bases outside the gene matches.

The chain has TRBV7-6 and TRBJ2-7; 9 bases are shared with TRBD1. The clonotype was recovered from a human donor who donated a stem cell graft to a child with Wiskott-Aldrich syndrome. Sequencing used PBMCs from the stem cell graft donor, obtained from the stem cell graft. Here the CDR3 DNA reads TGTGCCAGCAGTCGGGGACAGGGTGCCCTATACGAGCAGTACTTC. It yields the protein CASSRGQGALYEQYF.